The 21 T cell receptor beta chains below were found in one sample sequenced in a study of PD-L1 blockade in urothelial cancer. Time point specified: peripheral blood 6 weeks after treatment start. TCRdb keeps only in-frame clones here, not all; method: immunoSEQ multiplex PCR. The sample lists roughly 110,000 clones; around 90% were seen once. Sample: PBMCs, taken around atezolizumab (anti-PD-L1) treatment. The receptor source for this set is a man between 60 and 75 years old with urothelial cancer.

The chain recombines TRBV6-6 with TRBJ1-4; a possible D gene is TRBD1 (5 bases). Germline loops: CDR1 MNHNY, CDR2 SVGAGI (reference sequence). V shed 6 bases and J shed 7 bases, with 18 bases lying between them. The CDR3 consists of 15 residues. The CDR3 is CASSPPRQSGEKLFF. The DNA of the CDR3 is TGTGCCAGCAGCCCTCCCCGACAGTCTGGTGAAAAACTGTTTTTT.

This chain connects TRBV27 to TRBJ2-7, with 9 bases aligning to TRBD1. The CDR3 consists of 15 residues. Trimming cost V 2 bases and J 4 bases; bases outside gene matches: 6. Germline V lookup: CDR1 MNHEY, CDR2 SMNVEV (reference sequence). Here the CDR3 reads CASSLPGQGRYEQYF. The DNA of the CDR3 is TGTGCCAGCAGTTTACCGGGACAGGGAAGATACGAGCAGTACTTC.

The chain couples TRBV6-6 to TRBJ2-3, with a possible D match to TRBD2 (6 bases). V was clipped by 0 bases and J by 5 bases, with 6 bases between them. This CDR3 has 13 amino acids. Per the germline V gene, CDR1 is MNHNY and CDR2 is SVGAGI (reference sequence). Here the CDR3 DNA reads TGTGCCAGCAGTTACTCGGGGGGAGATACGCAGTATTTT. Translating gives CASSYSGGDTQYF.

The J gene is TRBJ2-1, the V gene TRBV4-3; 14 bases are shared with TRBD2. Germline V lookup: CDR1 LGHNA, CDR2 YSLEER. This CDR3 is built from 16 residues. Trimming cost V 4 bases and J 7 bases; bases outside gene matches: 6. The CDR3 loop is CASSLGLAGGDNEQFF. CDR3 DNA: TGCGCCAGCAGCCTTGGACTAGCGGGAGGTGATAATGAGCAGTTCTTC.

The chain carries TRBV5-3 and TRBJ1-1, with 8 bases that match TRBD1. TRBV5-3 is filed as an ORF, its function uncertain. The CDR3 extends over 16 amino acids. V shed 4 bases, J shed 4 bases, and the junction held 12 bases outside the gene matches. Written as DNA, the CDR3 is TGTGCCAGAAGCAAACAAAATACACAGGGGGGCACTGAAGCTTTCTTT. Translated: CARSKQNTQGGTEAFF.

The CDR3 sequence is CASSRMSGNEKLFF. As DNA, the CDR3 is TGTGCCAGTAGTAGGATGAGCGGGAATGAAAAACTGTTTTTT. The chain is built from TRBV19 and TRBJ1-4, with no clear D. This CDR3 has 14 residues. V lost 4 bases, J lost 5 bases, and 11 bases lay in between. The germline gives CDR1 LNHDA, CDR2 SQIVND (reference sequence).

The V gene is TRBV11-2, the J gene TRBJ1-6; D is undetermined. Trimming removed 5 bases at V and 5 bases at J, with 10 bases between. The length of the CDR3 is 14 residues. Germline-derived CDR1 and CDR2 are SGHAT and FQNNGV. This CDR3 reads CASSRGWDNSPLHF. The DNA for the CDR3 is TGTGCCAGCAGCCGAGGATGGGATAATTCACCCCTCCACTTT.

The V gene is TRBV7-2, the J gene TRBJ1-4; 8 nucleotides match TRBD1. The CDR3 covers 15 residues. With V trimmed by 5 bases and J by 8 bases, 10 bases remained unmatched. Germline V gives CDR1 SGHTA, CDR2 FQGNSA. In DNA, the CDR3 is TGTGCCAGCAGCCCAGACAGGGACAGGTTAGAAAAACTGTTTTTT. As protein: CASSPDRDRLEKLFF.

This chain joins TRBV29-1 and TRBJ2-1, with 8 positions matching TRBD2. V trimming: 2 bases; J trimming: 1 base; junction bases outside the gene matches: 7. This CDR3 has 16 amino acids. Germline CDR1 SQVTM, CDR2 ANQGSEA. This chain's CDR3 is CSVEFTTSASYNEQFF. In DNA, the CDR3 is TGCAGCGTTGAATTCACGACTAGCGCGTCCTACAATGAGCAGTTCTTC.

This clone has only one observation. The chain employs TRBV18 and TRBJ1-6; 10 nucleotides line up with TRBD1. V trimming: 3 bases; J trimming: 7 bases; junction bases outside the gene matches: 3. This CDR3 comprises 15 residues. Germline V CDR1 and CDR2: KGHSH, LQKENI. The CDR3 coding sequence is TGTGCCAGCTCACCCCGGGACAGGGGAAATTCACCCCTCCACTTT. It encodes CASSPRDRGNSPLHF.

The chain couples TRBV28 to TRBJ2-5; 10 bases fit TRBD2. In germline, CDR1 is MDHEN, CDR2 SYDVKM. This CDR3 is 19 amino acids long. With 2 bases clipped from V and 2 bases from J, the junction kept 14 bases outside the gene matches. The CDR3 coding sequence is TGTGCCAGCAGTTTAACGGTGGGAGCGGGAGGGCCATGGCAAGAGACCCAGTACTTC. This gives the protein CASSLTVGAGGPWQETQYF.

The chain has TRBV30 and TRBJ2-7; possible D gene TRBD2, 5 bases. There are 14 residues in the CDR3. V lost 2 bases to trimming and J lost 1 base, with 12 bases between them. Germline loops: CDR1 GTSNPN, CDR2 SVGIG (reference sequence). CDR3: CAWSSNGKSYEQYF. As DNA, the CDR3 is TGTGCCTGGAGTTCTAACGGGAAGTCCTACGAGCAGTACTTC.

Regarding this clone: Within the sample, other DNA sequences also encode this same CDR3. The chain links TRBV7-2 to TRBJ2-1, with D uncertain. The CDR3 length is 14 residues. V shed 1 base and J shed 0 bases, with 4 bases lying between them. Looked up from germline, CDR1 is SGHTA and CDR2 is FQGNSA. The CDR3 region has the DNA TGTGCCAGCAGCTTAGAGAGCTCCTACAATGAGCAGTTCTTC. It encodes CASSLESSYNEQFF. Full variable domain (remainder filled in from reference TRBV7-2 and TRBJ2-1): GAGVSQSPSNKVTEKGKDVELRCDPISGHTALYWYRQSLGQGLEFLIYFQGNSAPDKSGLPSDRFSAERTGGSVSTLTIQRTQQEDSAVYLCASSLESSYNEQFFGPGTRLTVL.

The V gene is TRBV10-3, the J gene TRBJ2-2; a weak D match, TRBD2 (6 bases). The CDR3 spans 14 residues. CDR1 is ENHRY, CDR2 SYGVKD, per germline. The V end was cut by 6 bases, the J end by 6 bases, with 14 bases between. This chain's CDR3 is CAIRTGTSPGELFF. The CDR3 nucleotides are TGTGCCATCAGGACCGGGACTTCCCCCGGGGAGCTGTTTTTT.

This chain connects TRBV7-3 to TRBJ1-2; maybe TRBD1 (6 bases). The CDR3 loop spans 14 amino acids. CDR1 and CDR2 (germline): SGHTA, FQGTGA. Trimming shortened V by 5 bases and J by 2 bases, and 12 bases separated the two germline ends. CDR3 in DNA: TGTGCCAGCAGCCAAACAACAGGGAACTATGGCTACACCTTC. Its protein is CASSQTTGNYGYTF.

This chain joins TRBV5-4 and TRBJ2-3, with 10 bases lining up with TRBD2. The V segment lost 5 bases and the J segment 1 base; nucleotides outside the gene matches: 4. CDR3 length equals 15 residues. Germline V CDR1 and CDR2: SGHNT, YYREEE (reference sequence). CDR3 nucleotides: TGTGCCAGCAGAACCGGGACTAGCGGCACAGATACGCAGTATTTT. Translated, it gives CASRTGTSGTDTQYF. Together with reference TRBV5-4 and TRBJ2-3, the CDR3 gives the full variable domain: ETGVTQSPTHLIKTRGQQVTLRCSSQSGHNTVSWYQQALGQGPQFIFQYYREEENGRGNFPPRFSGLQFPNYSSELNVNALELDDSALYLCASRTGTSGTDTQYFGPGTRLTVL.

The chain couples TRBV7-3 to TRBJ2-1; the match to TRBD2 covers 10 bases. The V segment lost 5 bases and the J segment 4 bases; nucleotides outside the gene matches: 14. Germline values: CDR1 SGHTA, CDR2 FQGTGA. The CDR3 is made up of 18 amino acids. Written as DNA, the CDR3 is TGTGCCAGCAGCCCTGGGGGGGGGACTAGCGAAAAATACAATGAGCAGTTCTTC. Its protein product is CASSPGGGTSEKYNEQFF.

CDR3 region: CSVALSVRDEQFF. In DNA form, the CDR3 reads TGCAGCGTCGCACTCTCTGTTCGGGATGAGCAGTTCTTC. This chain joins TRBV29-1 and TRBJ2-1; the D is unclear. Deletions cut 6 bases from V and 8 bases from J, with 17 bases between. Germline V lookup: CDR1 SQVTM, CDR2 ANQGSEA. This CDR3 has 13 amino acids.

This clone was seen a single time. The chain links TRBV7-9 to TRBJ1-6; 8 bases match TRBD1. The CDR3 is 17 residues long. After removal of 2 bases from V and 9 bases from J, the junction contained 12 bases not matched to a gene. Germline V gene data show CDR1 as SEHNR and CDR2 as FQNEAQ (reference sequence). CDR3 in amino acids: CASSLRWTQGAGSPLHF. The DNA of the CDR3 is TGTGCCAGCAGCTTACGCTGGACGCAGGGGGCTGGTTCACCCCTCCACTTT.

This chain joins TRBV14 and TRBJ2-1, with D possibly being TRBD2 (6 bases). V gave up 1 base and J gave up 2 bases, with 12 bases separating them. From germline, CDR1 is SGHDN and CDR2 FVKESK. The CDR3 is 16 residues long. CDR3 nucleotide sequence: TGTGCCAGCAGCCAAGTGGCGGGATTCCCCTACAATGAGCAGTTCTTC. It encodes CASSQVAGFPYNEQFF.

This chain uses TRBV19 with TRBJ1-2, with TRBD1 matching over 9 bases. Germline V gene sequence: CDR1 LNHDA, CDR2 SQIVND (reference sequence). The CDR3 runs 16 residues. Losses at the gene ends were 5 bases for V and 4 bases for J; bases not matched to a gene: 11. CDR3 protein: CASSLLPGQGGYGYTF. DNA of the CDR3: TGTGCCAGTAGTCTATTACCGGGACAGGGAGGCTATGGCTACACCTTC.